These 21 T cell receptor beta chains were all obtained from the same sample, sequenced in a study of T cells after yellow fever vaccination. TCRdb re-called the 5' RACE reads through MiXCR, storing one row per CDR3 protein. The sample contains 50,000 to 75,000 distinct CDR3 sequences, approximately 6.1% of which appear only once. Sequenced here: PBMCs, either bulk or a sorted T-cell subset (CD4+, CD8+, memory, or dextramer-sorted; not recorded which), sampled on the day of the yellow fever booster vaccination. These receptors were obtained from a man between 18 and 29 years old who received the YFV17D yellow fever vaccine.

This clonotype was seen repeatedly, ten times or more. The CDR3 protein is CASSVGAWDREGDTQYF. The CDR3 region has the DNA TGTGCCAGCAGCGTAGGGGCCTGGGACAGGGAAGGAGATACGCAGTATTTT. The chain carries TRBV9 and TRBJ2-3, with TRBD1 identical over 9 bases. V was pared by 0 bases and J by 5 bases, with 10 bases of the junction left unmatched. Germline V lookup: CDR1 SGDLS, CDR2 YYNGEE. The CDR3 is 17 residues long.

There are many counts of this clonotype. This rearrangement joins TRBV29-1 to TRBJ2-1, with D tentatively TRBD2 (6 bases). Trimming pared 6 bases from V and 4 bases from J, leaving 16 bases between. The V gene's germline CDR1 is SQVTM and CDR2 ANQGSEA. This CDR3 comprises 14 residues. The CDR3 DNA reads TGCAGCGTCCTTCTAGCGAGTCTGTACAATGAGCAGTTCTTC. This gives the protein CSVLLASLYNEQFF.

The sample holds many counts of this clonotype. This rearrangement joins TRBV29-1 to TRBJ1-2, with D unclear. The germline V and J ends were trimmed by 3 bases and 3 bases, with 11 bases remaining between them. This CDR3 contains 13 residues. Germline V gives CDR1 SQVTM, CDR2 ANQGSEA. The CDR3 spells CSVDRSSHYGYTF. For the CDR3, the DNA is TGCAGCGTTGACCGCTCTTCCCACTATGGCTACACCTTC.

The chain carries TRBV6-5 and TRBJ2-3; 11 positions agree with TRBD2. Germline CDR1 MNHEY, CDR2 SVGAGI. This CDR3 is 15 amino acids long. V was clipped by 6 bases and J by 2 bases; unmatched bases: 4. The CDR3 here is CASRPGLADTDTQYF. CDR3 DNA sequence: TGTGCCAGCAGACCGGGACTAGCGGACACAGATACGCAGTATTTT.

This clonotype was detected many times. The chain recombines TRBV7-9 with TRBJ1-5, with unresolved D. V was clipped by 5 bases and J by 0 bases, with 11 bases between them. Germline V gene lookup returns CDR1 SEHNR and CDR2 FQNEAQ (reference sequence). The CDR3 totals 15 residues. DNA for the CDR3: TGTGCCAGCAGCCTCGGCAGGACTAGCAATCAGCCCCAGCATTTT. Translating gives CASSLGRTSNQPQHF.

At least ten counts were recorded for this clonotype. The CDR3 region has the DNA TGTGCCAGCAGCTTACCGGGTCGAGTGTTTTTT. This encodes CASSLPGRVFF. The gene calls are TRBV5-5 and TRBJ1-4, with D hard to call. The CDR3 consists of 11 residues. CDR1 and CDR2 from the germline V gene are SGHKS and YYEKEE (reference sequence). V lost 2 bases, J lost 15 bases, and 11 bases lay in between.

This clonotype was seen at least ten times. CDR3: CSVEGAPGQSSYGYTF. The CDR3 bases are TGCAGCGTTGAAGGGGCGCCGGGACAGAGTTCCTATGGCTACACCTTC. The chain links TRBV29-1 to TRBJ1-2, with 7 bases lining up with TRBD1. Germline values: CDR1 SQVTM, CDR2 ANQGSEA. The CDR3 has 16 amino acids. V was clipped by 1 base and J by 4 bases; unmatched bases: 12.

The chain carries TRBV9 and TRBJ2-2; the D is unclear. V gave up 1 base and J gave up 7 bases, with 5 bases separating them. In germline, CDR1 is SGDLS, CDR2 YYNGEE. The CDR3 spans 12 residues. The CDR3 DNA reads TGTGCCAGCAGCGTACTAGGCGGGGAGCTGTTTTTT. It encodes CASSVLGGELFF.

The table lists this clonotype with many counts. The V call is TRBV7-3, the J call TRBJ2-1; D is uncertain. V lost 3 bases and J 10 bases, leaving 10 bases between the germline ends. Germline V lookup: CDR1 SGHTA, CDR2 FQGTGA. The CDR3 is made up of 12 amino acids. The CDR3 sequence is CASSFRAEEQFF. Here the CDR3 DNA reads TGTGCCAGCAGCTTCCGGGCTGAAGAGCAGTTCTTC.

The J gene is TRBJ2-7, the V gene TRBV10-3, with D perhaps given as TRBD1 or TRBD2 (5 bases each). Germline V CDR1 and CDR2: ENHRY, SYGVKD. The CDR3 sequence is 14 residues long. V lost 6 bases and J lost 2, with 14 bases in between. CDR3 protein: CAISSGTQAYEQYV. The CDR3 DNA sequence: TGTGCCATCAGCTCCGGGACCCAAGCCTACGAGCAGTACGTC.

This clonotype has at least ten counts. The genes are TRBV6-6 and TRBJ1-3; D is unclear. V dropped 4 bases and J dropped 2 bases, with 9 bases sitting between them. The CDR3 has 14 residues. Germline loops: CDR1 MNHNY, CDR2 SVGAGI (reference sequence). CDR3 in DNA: TGTGCCAGCAGTTCGGGTCGCCCTGGAAACACCATATATTTT. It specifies CASSSGRPGNTIYF.

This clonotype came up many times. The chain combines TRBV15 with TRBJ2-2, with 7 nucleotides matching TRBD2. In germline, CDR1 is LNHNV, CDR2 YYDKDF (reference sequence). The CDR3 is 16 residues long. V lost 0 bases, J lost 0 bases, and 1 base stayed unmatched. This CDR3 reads CATSRDSGPNTGELFF. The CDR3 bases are TGTGCCACCAGCAGAGATAGCGGGCCGAACACCGGGGAGCTGTTTTTT.

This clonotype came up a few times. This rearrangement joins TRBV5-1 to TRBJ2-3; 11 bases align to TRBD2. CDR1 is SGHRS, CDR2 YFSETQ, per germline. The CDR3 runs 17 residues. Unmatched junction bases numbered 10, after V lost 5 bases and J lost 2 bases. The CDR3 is CASSWGIAGGPTDTQYF. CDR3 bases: TGCGCCAGCAGTTGGGGGATAGCGGGGGGGCCCACAGATACGCAGTATTTT.

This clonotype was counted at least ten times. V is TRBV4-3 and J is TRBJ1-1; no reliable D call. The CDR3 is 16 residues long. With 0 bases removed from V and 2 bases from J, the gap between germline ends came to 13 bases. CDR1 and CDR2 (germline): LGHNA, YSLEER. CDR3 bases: TGCGCCAGCAGCCAAGATCGGCGGGCATTCAACACTGAAGCTTTCTTT. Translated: CASSQDRRAFNTEAFF.

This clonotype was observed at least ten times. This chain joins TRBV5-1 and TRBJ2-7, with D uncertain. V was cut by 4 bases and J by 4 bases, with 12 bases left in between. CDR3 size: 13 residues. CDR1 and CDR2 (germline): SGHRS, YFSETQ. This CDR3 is CASSQLGFYEQYF. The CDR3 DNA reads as TGCGCCAGCAGCCAGCTGGGGTTTTACGAGCAGTACTTC.

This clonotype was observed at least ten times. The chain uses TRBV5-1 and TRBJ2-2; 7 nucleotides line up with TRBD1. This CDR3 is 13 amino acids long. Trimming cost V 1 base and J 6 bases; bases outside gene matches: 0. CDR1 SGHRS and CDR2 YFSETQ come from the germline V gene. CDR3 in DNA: TGCGCCAGCAGCTTGACAGGGGCCGGGGAGCTGTTTTTT. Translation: CASSLTGAGELFF.

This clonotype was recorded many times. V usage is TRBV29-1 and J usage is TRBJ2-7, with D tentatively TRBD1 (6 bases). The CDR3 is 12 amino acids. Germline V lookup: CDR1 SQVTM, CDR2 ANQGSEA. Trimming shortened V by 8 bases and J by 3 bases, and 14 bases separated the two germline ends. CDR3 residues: CSQGTLVYEQYF. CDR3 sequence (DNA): TGCAGCCAGGGGACCCTCGTCTACGAGCAGTACTTC.

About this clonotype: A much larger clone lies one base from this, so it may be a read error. CDR3 protein: CASSVDRPSSYIEQFF. CDR3 bases: TGTGCCAGCAGCGTGGACAGGCCCAGCTCCTACATTGAGCAGTTCTTC. The chain combines TRBV7-2 with TRBJ2-1; TRBD1 matches at 7 bases. Germline CDR1 and CDR2: SGHTA and FQGNSA. This CDR3 region has 16 residues.

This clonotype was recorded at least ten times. CDR3 region: CASNGQQETQYF. The DNA of the CDR3 is TGTGCCAGCAATGGACAACAAGAGACCCAGTACTTC. The V call is TRBV6-2 or TRBV6-3, the J call TRBJ2-5; D is perhaps TRBD1 (5 bases). The germline V gene has CDR1 MNHEY and CDR2 SVGEGT. CDR3 length: 12 amino acids. Trimming took off 7 bases at V and 2 bases at J, with 8 bases between the two ends.

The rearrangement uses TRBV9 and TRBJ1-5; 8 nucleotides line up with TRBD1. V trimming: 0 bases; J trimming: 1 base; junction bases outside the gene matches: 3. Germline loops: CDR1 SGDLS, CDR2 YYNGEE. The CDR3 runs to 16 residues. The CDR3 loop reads CASSVDRGVSNQPQHF. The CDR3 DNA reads TGTGCCAGCAGCGTAGACAGGGGGGTCAGCAATCAGCCCCAGCATTTT. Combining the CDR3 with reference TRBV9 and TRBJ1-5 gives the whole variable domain DSGVTQTPKHLITATGQRVTLRCSPRSGDLSVYWYQQSLDQGLQFLIQYYNGEERAKGNILERFSAQQFPDLHSELNLSSLELGDSALYFCASSVDRGVSNQPQHFGDGTRLSIL.

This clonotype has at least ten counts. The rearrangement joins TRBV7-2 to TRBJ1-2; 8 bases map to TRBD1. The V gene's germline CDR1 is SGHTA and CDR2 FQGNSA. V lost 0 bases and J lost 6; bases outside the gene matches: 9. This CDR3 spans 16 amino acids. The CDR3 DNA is TGTGCCAGCAGCTTAGCGGCGGACAGGGAGCATCATGGCTACACCTTC. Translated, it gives CASSLAADREHHGYTF.